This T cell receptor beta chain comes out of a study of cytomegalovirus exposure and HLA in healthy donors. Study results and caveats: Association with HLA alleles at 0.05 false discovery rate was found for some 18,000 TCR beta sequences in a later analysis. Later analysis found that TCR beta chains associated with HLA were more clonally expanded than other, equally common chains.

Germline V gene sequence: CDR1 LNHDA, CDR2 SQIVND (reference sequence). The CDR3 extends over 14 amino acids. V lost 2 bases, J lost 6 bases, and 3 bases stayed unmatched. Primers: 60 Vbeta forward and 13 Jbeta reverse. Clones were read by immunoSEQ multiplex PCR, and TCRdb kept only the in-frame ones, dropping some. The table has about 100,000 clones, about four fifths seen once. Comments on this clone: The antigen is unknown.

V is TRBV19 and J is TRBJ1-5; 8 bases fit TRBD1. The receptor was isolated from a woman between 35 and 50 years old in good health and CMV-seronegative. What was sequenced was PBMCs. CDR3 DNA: TGTGCCAGTAGTATACCAGGGGGCAGTCAGCCCCAGCATTTT. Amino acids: CASSIPGGSQPQHF.